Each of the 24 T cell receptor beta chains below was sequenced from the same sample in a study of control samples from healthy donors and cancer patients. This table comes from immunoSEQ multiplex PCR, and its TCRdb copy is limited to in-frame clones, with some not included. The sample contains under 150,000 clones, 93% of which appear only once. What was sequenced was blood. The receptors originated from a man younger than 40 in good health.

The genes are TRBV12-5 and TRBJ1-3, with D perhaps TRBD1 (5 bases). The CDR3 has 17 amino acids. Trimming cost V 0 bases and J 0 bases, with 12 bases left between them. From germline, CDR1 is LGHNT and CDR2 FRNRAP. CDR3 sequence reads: CASGLVPTASSGNTIYF. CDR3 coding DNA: TGTGCTAGTGGTTTGGTCCCGACAGCGAGCTCTGGAAACACCATATATTTT.

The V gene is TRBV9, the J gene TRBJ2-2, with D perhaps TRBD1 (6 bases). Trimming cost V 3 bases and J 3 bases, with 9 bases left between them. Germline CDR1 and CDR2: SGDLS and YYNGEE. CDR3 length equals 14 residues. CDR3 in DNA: TGTGCCAGCAGCGCGGGACACTACACCGGGGAGCTGTTTTTT. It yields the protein CASSAGHYTGELFF.

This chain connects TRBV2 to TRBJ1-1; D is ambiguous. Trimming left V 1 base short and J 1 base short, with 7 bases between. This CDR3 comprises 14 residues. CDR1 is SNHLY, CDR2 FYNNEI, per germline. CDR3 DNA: TGTGCCAGCAGTGAAGAACGGAAGAACACTGAAGCTTTCTTT. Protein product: CASSEERKNTEAFF.

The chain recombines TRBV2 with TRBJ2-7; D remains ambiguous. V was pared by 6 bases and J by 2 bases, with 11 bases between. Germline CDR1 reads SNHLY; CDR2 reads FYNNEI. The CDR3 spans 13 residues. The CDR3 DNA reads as TGTGCCAGCAGGGACCCGGAGACCTACGAGCAGTACTTC. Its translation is CASRDPETYEQYF.

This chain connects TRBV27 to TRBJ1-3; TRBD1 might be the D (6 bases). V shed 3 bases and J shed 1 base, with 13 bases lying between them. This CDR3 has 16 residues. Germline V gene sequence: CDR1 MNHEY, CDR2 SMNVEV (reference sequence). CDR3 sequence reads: CASSFPTGRSGNTIYF. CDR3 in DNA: TGTGCCAGCAGTTTTCCGACAGGCCGTTCTGGAAACACCATATATTTT.

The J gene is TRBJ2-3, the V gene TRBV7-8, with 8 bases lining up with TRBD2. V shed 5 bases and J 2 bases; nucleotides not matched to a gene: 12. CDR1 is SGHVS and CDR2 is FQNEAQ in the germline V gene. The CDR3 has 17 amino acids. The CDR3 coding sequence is TGTGCCAGCAGCCGAAGGTCTAGCGGGTCAAACACAGATACGCAGTATTTT. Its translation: CASSRRSSGSNTDTQYF.

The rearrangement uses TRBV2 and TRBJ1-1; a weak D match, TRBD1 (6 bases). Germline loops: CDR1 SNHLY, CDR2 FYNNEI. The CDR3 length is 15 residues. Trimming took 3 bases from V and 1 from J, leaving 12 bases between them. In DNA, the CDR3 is TGTGCCAGCAGTGATCCCAGGGGATCGAACACTGAAGCTTTCTTT. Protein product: CASSDPRGSNTEAFF.

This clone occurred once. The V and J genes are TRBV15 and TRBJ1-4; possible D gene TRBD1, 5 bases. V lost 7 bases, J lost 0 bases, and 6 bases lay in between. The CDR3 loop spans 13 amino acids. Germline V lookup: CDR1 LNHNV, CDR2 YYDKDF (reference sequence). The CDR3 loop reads CATKTATNEKLFF. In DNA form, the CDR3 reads TGTGCCACCAAGACAGCAACTAATGAAAAACTGTTTTTT.

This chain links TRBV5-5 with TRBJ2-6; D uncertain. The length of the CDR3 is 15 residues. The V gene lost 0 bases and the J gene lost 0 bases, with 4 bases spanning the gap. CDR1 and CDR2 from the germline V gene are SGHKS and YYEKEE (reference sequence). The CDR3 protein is CASSLVSSGANVLTF. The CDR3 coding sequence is TGTGCCAGCAGCTTGGTAAGCTCTGGGGCCAACGTCCTGACTTTC. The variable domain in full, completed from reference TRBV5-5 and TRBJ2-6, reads DAGVTQSPTHLIKTRGQQVTLRCSPISGHKSVSWYQQVLGQGPQFIFQYYEKEERGRGNFPDRFSARQFPNYSSELNVNALLLGDSALYLCASSLVSSGANVLTFGAGSRLTVL.

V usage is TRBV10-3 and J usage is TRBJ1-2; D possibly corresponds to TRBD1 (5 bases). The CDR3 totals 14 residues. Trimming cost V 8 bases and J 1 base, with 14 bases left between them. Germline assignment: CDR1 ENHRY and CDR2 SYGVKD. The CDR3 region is CAIAGTRDNYGYTF. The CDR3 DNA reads TGTGCCATCGCGGGGACGAGGGATAACTATGGCTACACCTTC.

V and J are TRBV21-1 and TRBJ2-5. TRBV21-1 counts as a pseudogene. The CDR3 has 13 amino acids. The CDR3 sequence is CASSKPHQETQYF. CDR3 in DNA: TGTGCCAGCAGCAAACCACACCAAGAGACCCAGTACTTC.

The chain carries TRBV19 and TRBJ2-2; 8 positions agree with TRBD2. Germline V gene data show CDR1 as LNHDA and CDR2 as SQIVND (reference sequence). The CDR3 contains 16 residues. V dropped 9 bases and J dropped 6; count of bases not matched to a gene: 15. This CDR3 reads CASRAGGDRRSGELFF. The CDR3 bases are TGTGCCAGCCGGGCGGGGGGCGATAGGAGGTCCGGGGAGCTGTTTTTT.

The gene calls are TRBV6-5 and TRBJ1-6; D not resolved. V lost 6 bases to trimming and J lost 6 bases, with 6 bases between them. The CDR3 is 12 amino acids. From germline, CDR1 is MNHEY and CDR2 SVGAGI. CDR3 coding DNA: TGTGCCAGCAGGCTGATTAATTCACCCCTCCACTTT. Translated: CASRLINSPLHF.

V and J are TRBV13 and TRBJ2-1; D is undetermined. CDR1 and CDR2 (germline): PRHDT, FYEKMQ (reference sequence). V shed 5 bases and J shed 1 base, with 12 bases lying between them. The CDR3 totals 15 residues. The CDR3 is CASSLDRISYNEQFF. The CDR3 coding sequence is TGTGCCAGCAGCCTAGACCGAATTTCCTACAATGAGCAGTTCTTC.

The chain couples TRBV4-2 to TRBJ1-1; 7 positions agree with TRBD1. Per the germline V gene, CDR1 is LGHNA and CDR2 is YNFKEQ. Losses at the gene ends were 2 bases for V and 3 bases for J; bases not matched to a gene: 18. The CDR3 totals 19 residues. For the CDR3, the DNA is TGTGCCAGCAGCCAATCCGAAAACACCCTGGGCAGGGGGGACACTGAAGCTTTCTTT. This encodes CASSQSENTLGRGDTEAFF.

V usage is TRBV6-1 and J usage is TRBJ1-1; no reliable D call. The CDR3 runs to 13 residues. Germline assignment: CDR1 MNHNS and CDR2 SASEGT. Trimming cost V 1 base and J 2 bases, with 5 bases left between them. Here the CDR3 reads CASSEVPNTEAFF. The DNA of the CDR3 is TGTGCCAGCAGTGAAGTGCCCAACACTGAAGCTTTCTTT.

CDR3 protein: CASSSDGGEAFF. CDR3 nucleotide sequence: TGTGCCAGCAGCTCCGACGGGGGAGAAGCTTTCTTT. V is TRBV7-9 and J is TRBJ1-1; D might be TRBD1 (5 bases). V lost 4 bases, J lost 8 bases, and 11 bases lay in between. Germline values: CDR1 SEHNR, CDR2 FQNEAQ (reference sequence). The CDR3 loop spans 12 amino acids.

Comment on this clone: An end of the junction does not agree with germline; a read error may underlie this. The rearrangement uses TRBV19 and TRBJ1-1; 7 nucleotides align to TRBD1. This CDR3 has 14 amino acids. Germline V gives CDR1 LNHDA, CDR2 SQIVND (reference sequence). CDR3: CASSIRTSGQPPHF. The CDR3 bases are TGTGCCAGTAGTATCCGAACGTCGGGACAGCCTCCTCACTTT.

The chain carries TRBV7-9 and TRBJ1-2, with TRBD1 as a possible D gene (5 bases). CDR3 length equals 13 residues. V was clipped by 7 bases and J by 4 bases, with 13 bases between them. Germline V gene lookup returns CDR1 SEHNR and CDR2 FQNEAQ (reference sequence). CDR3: CASNPTGTYGYTF. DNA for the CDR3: TGTGCCAGCAACCCTACCGGGACCTATGGCTACACCTTC.

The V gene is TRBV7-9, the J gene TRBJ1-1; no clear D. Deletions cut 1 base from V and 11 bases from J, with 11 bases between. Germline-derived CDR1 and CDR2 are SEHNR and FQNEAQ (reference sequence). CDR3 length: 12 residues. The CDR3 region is CASSLDGGSAFF. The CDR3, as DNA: TGTGCCAGCAGCTTAGATGGTGGGTCGGCTTTCTTT.

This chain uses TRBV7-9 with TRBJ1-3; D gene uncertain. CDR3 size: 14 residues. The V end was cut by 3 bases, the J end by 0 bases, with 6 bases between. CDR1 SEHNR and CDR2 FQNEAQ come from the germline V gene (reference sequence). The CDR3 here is CASSLGGSGNTIYF. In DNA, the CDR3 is TGTGCCAGCAGCTTGGGCGGCTCTGGAAACACCATATATTTT.

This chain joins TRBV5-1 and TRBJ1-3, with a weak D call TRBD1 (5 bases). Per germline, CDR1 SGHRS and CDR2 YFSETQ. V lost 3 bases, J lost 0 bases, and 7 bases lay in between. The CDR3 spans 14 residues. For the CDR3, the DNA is TGCGCCAGCAGCTCAGGGATCTCTGGAAACACCATATATTTT. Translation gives CASSSGISGNTIYF.

The DNA for the CDR3 is TGTGCCAGCAGCGACCAGGACAGAGCTAACTATGGCTACACCTTC. Protein product: CASSDQDRANYGYTF. The chain joins TRBV9 to TRBJ1-2; D possibly corresponds to TRBD1 (6 bases). Germline CDR1 reads SGDLS; CDR2 reads YYNGEE. The CDR3 covers 15 residues. V was pared by 3 bases and J by 0 bases, with 12 bases between.

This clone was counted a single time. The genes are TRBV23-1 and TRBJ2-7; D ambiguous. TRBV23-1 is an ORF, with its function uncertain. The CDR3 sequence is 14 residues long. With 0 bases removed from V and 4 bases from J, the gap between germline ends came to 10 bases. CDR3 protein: CASSQSKCKYEQYF. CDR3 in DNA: TGCGCCAGCAGTCAATCGAAGTGCAAGTACGAGCAGTACTTC.